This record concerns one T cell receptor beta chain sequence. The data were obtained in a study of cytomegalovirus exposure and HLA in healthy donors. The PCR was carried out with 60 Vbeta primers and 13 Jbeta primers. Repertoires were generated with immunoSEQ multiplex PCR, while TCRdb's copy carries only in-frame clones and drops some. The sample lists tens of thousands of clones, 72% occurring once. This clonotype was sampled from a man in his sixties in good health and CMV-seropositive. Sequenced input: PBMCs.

The DNA of the CDR3 is TGTGCCAGCAGTCCTCTACCGGGACACCCGAACACTGAAGCTTTCTTT. It yields the protein CASSPLPGHPNTEAFF. The rearrangement links TRBV27 to TRBJ1-1; TRBD1 might be the D (6 bases). The CDR3 loop spans 16 amino acids. Trimming cost V 5 bases and J 1 base, with 17 bases left between them. Germline values: CDR1 MNHEY, CDR2 SMNVEV (reference sequence).